This T cell receptor beta chain was recovered during a study of regulatory T cells in long-lasting Graves disease. Study context: Antithyroid drugs had been taken under 3 months by newly diagnosed Graves' patients. Overall study findings and caveats: Favored gene segments in persistent disease were TRBV28, TRBJ1-2 and TRBJ2-5.

The TCR beta library used iRepertoire HTBI primers with Arm-PCR amplification of CDR3. TCRdb fed the multiplex PCR reads into MiXCR, producing one record per CDR3 protein. Altogether approximately 490,000 distinct CDR3 sequences are present, roughly 15% being singletons, with the ten largest covering approximately 12%. CDR3 size: 13 residues. V was clipped by 8 bases and J by 2 bases, with 13 bases between them. The germline gives CDR1 ENHRY, CDR2 SYGVKD. As regards this clonotype: The antigen is undetermined.

The time point is: newly diagnosed GD, antithyroid drugs for less than 3 months. Extracted PBMC RNA gave rise to the TCR library. These sequences were also reported in another study, on T cells in Graves' hyperthyroidism and ophthalmopathy. In that study: Researchers barred patients who had uncontrolled infection, other autoimmune disease, pregnancy or lactation. A model of 13 V-J pairs discriminated ophthalmopathy from stable hyperthyroidism.

The V call is TRBV10-3, the J call TRBJ2-7, with D unresolved. The starting material was peripheral blood mononuclear cells (PBMCs), obtained at new diagnosis, from a patient treated with antithyroid drugs. The TCR originated in a man aged 35 to 55 with Graves disease. The CDR3 DNA reads as TGTGCCATCCGGTCAGACGCGACCTACGAGCAGTACTTC. As protein: CAIRSDATYEQYF.